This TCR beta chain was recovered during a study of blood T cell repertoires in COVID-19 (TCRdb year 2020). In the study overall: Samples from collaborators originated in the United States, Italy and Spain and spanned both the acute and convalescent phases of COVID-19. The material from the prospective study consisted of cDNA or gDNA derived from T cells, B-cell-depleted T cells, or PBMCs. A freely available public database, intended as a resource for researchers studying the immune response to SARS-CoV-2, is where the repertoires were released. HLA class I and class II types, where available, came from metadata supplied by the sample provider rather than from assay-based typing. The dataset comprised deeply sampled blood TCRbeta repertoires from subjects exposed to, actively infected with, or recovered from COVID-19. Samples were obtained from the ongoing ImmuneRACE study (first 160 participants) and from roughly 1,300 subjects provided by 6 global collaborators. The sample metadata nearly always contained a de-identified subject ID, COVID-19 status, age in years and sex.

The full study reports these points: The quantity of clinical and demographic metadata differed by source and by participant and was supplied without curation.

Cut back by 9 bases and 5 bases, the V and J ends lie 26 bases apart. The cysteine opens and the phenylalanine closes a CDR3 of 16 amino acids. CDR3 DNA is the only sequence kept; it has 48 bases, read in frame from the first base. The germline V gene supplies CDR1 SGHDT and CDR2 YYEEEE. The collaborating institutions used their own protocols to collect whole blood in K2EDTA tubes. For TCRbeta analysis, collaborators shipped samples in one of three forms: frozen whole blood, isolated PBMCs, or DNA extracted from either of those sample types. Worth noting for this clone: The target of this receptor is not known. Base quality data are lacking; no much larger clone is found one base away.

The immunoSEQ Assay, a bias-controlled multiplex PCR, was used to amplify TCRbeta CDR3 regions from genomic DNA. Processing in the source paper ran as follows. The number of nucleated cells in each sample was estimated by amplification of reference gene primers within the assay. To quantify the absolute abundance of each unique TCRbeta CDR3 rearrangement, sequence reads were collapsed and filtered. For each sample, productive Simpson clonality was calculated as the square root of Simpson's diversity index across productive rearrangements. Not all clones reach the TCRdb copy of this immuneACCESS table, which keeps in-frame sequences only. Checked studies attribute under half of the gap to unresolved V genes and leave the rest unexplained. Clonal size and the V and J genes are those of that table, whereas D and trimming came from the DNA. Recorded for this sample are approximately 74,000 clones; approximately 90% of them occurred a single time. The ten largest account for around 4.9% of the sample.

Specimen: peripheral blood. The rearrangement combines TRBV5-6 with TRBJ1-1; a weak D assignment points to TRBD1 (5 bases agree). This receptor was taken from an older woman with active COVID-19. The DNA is TGTGCCATCAGGGCTCTCGGGGGAAAAAGATGTACTGAAGCTTTCTTT. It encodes CAIRALGGKRCTEAFF.